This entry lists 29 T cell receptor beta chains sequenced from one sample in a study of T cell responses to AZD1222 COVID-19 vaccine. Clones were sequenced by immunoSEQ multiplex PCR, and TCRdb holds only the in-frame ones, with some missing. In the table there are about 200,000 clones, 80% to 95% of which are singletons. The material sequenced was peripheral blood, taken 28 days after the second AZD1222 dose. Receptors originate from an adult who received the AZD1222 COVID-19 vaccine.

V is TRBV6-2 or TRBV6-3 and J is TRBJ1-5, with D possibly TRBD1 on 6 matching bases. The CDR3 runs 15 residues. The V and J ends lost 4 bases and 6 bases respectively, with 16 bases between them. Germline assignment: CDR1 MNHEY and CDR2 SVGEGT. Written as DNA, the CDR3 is TGTGCCAGCAGTTCTCACAGGGCCCTCGGTCAGCCCCAGCATTTT. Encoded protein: CASSSHRALGQPQHF.

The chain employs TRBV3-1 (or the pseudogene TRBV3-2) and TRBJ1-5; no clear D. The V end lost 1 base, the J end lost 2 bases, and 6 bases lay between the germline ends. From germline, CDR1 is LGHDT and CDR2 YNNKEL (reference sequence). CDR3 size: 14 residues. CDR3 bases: TGTGCCAGCAGCCAAGGAGGAGGCAATCAGCCCCAGCATTTT. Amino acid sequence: CASSQGGGNQPQHF.

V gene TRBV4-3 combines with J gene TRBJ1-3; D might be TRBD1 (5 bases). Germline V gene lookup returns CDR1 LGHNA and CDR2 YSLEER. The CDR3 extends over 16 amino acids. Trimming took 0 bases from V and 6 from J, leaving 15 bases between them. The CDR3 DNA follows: TGCGCCAGCAGCCAAGAGTATTGGCAGGGCCAAAACACCATATATTTT. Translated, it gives CASSQEYWQGQNTIYF.

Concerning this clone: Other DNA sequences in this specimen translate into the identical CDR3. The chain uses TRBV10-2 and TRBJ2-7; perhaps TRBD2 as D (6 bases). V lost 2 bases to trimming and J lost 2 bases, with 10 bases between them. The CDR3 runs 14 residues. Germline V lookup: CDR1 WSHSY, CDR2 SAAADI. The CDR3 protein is CASSERRDPYEQYF. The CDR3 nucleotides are TGCGCCAGCAGTGAGAGGCGGGACCCCTACGAGCAGTACTTC.

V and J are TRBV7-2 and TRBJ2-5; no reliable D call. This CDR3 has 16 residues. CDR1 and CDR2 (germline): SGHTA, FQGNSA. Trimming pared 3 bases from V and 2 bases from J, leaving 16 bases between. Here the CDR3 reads CASSLGYSLRQETQYF. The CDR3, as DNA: TGTGCCAGCAGCTTGGGCTACAGCCTTAGGCAAGAGACCCAGTACTTC. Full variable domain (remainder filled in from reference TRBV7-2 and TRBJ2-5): GAGVSQSPSNKVTEKGKDVELRCDPISGHTALYWYRQSLGQGLEFLIYFQGNSAPDKSGLPSDRFSAERTGGSVSTLTIQRTQQEDSAVYLCASSLGYSLRQETQYFGPGTRLLVL.

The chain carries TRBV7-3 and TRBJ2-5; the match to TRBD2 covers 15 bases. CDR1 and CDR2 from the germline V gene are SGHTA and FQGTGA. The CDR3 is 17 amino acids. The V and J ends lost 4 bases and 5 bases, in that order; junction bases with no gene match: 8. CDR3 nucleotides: TGTGCCAGCAGCTCCCCAGGACTAGCGGGAGGGGTGGAGACCCAGTACTTC. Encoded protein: CASSSPGLAGGVETQYF.

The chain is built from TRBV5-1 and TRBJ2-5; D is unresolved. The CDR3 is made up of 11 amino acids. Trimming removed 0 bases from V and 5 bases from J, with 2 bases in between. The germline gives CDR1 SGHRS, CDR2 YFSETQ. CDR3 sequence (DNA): TGCGCCAGCAGCTTGGATGAGACCCAGTACTTC. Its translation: CASSLDETQYF.

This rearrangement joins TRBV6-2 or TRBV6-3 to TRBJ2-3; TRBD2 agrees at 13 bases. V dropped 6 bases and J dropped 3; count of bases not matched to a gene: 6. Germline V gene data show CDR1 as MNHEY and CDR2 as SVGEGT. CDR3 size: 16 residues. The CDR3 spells CASSSILAGGTDTQYF. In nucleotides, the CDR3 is TGTGCCAGCAGCTCTATACTAGCGGGAGGGACAGATACGCAGTATTTT.

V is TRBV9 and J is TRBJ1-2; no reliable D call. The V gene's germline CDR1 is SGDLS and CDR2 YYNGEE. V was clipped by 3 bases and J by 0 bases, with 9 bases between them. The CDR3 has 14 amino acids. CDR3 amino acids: CASSGGPTNYGYTF. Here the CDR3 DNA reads TGTGCCAGCAGCGGCGGACCGACTAACTATGGCTACACCTTC.

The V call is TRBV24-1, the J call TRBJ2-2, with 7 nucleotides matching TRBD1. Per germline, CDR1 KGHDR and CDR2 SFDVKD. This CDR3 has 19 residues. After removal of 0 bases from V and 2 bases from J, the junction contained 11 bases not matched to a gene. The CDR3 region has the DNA TGTGCCACCAGTGATTTGCAGGGGACGGGACAGAGCAACACCGGGGAGCTGTTTTTT. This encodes CATSDLQGTGQSNTGELFF.

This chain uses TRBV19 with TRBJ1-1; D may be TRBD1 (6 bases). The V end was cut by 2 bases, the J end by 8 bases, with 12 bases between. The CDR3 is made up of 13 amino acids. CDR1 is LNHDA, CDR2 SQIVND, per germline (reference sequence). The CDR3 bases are TGTGCCAGTAGTATAACTCCAGGGGCGGAAGCTTTCTTT. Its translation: CASSITPGAEAFF.

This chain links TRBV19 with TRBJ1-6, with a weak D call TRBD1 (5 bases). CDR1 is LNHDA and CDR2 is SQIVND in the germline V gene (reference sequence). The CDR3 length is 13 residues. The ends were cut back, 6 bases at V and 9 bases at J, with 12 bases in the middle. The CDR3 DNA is TGTGCCAGTAGCACAGGAGGGTTTTCACCCCTCCACTTT. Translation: CASSTGGFSPLHF.

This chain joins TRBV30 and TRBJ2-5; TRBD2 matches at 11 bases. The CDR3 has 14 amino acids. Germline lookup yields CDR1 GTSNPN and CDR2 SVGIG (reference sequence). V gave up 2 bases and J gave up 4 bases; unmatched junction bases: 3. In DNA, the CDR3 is TGTGCCTGGAGTCTCGGACTAGCGGGAGAGACCCAGTACTTC. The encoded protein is CAWSLGLAGETQYF.

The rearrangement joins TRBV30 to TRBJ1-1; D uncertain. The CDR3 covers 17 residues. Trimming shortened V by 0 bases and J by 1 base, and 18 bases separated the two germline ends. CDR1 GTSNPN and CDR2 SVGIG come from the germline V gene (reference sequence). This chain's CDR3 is CAWSVLGPWTGNTEAFF. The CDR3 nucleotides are TGTGCCTGGAGTGTACTCGGTCCTTGGACCGGGAACACTGAAGCTTTCTTT.

This CDR3 is CASSPRTSGRGGELFF. CDR3 nucleotides: TGTGCCAGTAGTCCCCGGACTAGCGGGAGAGGCGGGGAGCTGTTTTTT. This chain uses TRBV19 with TRBJ2-2, with 13 nucleotides matching TRBD2. Trimming removed 5 bases from V and 7 bases from J; junction bases left unmatched: 7. This CDR3 spans 16 amino acids. Per germline, CDR1 LNHDA and CDR2 SQIVND (reference sequence).

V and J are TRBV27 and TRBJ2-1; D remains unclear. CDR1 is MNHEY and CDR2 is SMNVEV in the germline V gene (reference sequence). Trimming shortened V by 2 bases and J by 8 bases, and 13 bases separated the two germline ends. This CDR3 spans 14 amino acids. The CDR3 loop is CASSLEANIYEQFF. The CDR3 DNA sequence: TGTGCCAGCAGTTTAGAGGCCAACATTTATGAGCAGTTCTTC.

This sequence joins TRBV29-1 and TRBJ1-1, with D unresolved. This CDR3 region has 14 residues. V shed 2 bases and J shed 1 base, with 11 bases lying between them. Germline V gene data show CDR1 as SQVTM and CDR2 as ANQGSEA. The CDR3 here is CSVEPLIGNTEAFF. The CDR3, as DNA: TGCAGCGTTGAACCCTTAATAGGGAACACTGAAGCTTTCTTT.

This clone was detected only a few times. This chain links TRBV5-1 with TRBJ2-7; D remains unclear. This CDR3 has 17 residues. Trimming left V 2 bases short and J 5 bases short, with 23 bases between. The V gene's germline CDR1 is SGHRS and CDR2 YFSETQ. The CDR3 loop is CASSFHPGVWGTNEQYF. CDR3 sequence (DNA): TGCGCCAGCAGCTTTCATCCCGGTGTCTGGGGTACTAACGAGCAGTACTTC.

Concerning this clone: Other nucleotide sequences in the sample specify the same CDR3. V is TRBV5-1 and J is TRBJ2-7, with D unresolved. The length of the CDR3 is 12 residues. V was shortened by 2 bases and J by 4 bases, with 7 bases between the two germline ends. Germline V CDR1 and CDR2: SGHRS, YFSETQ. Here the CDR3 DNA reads TGCGCCAGCAGCTTCGGGTCGTACGAGCAGTACTTC. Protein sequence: CASSFGSYEQYF.

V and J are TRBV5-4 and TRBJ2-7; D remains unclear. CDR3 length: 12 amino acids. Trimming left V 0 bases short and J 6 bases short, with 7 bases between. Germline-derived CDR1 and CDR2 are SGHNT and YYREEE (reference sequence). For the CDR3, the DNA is TGTGCCAGCAGCTTGGGCATTGGCGAGCAGTACTTC. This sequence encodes CASSLGIGEQYF.

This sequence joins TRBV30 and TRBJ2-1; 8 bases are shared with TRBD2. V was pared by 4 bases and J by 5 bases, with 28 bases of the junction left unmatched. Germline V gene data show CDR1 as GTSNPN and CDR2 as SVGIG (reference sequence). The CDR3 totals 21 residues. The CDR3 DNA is TGTGCCTGGACCGGCGGAATGAAGGACGTAGCACGGGAGGGCCCGAACAATGAGCAGTTCTTC. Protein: CAWTGGMKDVAREGPNNEQFF.

The CDR3 nucleotides are TGTGCCACCAGGACCAACAGGGAGGAGACCCAGTACTTC. This sequence encodes CATRTNREETQYF. The chain employs TRBV24-1 and TRBJ2-5; D is possibly TRBD1 (6 bases). With 7 bases removed from V and 5 bases from J, the gap between germline ends came to 13 bases. The CDR3 extends over 13 amino acids. Germline V gives CDR1 KGHDR, CDR2 SFDVKD.

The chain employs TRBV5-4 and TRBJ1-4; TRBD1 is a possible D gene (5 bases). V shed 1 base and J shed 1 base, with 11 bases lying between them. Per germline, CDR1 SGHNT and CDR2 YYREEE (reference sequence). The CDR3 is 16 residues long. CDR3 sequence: CASSLKEGLTNEKLFF. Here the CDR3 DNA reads TGTGCCAGCAGCTTGAAGGAGGGGTTAACTAATGAAAAACTGTTTTTT.

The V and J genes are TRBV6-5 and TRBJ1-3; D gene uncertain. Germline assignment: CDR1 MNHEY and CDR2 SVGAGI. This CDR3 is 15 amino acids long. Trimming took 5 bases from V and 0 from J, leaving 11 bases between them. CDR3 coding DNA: TGTGCCAGCAGTCGAGGACGGAACTCTGGAAACACCATATATTTT. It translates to CASSRGRNSGNTIYF.

The CDR3 nucleotides are TGTGCCAGCAGCCAAAGACAGGGAACCGTATATGGCTACACCTTC. It encodes CASSQRQGTVYGYTF. The chain employs TRBV3-1 (or the pseudogene TRBV3-2) and TRBJ1-2; TRBD1 aligns across 7 bases. J lost 5 bases, V lost 2 bases, and 8 bases had no gene match. The CDR3 loop spans 15 amino acids. Per germline, CDR1 LGHDT and CDR2 YNNKEL (reference sequence).

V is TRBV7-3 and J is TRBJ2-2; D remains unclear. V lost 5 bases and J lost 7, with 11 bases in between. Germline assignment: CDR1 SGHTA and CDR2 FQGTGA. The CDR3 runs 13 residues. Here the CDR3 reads CASSPGWGGELFF. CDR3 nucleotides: TGTGCCAGCAGCCCCGGCTGGGGCGGGGAGCTGTTTTTT. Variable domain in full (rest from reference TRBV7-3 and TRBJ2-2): GAGVSQTPSNKVTEKGKYVELRCDPISGHTALYWYRQSLGQGPEFLIYFQGTGAADDSGLPNDRFFAVRPEGSVSTLKIQRTERGDSAVYLCASSPGWGGELFFGEGSRLTVL.

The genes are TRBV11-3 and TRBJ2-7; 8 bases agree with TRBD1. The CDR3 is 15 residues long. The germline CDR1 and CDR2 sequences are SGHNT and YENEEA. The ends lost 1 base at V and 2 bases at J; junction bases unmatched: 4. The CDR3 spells CASSLGQGLTYEQYF. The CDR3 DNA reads TGTGCCAGCAGCTTAGGACAGGGGCTAACCTACGAGCAGTACTTC.

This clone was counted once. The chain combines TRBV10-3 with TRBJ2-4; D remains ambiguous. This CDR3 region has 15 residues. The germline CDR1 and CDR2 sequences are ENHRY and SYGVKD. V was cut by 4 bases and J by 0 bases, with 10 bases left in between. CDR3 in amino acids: CAISGGDLAKNIQYF. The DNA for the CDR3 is TGTGCCATCAGTGGTGGGGATTTAGCCAAAAACATTCAGTACTTC.

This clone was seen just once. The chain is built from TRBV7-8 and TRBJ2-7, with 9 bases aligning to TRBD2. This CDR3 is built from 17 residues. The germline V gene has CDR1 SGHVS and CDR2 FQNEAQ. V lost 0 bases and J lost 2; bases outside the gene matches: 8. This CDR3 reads CASSLAGPAGGAYEQYF. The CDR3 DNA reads TGTGCCAGCAGCTTAGCCGGTCCGGCGGGAGGGGCCTACGAGCAGTACTTC. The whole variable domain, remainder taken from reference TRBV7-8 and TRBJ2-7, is GAGVSQSPRYKVAKRGQDVALRCDPISGHVSLFWYQQALGQGPEFLTYFQNEAQLDKSGLPSDRFFAERPEGSVSTLKIQRTQQEDSAVYLCASSLAGPAGGAYEQYFGPGTRLTVT.